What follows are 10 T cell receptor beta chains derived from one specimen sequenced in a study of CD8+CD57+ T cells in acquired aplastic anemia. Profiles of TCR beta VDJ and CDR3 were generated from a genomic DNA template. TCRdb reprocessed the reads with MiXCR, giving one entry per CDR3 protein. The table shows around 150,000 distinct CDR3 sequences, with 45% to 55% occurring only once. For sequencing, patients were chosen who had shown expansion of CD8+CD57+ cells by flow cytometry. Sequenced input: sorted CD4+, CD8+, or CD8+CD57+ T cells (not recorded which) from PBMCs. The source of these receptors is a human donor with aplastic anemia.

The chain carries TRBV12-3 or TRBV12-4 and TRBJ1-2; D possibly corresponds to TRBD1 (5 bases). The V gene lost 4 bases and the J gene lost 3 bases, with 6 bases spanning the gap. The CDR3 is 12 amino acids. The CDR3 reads CASSWGDYGYTF. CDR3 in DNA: TGTGCCAGCAGTTGGGGGGACTATGGCTACACCTTC.

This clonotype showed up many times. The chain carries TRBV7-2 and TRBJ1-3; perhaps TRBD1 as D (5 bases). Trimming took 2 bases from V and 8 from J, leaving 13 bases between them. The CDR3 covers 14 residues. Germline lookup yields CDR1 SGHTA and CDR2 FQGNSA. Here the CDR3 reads CASSLRVGADTIYF. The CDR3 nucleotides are TGTGCCAGCAGCTTAAGGGTTGGGGCTGACACCATATATTTT.

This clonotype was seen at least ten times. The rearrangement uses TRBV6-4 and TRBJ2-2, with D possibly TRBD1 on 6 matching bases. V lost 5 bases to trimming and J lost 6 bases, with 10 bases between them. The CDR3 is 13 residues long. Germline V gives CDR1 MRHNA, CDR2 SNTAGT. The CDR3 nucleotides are TGTGCCAGCAGTTACAGGGTGGCCGGGGAGCTGTTTTTT. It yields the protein CASSYRVAGELFF.

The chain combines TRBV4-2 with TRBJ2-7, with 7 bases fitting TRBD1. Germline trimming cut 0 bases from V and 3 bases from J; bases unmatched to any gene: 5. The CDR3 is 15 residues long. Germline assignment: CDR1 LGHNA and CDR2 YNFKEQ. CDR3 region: CASSQDPAGGYEQYF. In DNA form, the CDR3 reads TGTGCCAGCAGCCAAGATCCGGCAGGGGGCTACGAGCAGTACTTC.

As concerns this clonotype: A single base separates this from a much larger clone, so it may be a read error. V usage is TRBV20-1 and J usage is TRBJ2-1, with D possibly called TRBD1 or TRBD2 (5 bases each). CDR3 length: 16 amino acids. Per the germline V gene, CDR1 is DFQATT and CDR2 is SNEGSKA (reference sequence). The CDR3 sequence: CSARAPGTSSYDEQFF. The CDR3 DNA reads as TGCAGTGCTAGAGCCCCCGGGACGAGCTCCTACGATGAGCAGTTCTTC.

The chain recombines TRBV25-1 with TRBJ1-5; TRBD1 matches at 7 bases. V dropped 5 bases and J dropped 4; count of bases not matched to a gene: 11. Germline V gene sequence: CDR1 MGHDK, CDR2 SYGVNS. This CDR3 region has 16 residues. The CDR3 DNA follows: TGTGCCAGCAGTCTAGGGGGGACAGCGAAGAATCAGCCCCAGCATTTT. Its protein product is CASSLGGTAKNQPQHF.

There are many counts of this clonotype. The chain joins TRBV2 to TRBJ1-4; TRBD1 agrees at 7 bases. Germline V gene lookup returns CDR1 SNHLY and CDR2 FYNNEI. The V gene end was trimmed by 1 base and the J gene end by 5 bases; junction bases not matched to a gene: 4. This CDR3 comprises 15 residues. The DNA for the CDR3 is TGTGCCAGCAGTGAAGATGGGACAGCGAATGAAAAACTGTTTTTT. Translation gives CASSEDGTANEKLFF. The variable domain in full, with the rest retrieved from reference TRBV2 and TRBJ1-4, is EPEVTQTPSHQVTQMGQEVILRCVPISNHLYFYWYRQILGQKVEFLVSFYNNEISEKSEIFDDQFSVERPDGSNFTLKIRSTKLEDSAMYFCASSEDGTANEKLFFGSGTQLSVL.

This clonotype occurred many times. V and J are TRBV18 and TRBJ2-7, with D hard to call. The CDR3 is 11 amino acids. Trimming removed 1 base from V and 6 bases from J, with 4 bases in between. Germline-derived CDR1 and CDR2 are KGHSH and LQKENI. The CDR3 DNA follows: TGTGCCAGCTCACCACAGATCGAGCAGTACTTC. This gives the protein CASSPQIEQYF.

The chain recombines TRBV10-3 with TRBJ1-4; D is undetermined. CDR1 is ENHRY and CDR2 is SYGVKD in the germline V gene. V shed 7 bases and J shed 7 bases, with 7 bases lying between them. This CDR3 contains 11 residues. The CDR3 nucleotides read TGTGCCATCAAAAAGGCTGAAAAACTGTTTTTT. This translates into CAIKKAEKLFF.

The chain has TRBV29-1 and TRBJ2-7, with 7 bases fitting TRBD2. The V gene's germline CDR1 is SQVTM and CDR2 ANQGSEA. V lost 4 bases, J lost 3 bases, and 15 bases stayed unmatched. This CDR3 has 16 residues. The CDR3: CSVVGGEGRAFYEQYF. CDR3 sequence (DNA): TGCAGCGTTGTGGGGGGGGAAGGCAGGGCATTCTACGAGCAGTACTTC.